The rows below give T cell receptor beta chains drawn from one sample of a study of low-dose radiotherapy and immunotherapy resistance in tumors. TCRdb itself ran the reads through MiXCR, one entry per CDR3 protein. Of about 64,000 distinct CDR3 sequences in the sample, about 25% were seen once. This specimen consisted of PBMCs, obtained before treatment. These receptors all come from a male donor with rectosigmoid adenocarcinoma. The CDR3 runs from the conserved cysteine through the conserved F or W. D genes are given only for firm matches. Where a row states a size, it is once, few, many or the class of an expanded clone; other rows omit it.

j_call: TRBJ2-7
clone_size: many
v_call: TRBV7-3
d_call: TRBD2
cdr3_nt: TGTGCCAGCAGCTTGACTAGCGGGAGTTTACCCTACGAGCAGTACTTC
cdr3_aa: CASSLTSGSLPYEQYF

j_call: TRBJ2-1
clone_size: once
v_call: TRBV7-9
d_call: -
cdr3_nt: TGTGCCAGCGGCTTAGTTGGTCGGATAGAAAATTCCTACGAGCAGTTCTTC
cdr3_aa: CASGLVGRIENSYEQFF

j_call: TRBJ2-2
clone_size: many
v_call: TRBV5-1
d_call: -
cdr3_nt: TGCGCCAGCAGCTTGGACCGTTACGGGGAGCTGTTTTTT
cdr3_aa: CASSLDRYGELFF

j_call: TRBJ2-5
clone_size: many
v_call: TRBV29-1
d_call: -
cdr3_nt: TGCAGCGTTGGTTTATTTCAAGAGACCCAGTACTTC
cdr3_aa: CSVGLFQETQYF

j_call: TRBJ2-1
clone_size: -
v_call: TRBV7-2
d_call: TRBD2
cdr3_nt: TGTGCCAGCAGCTCGTATTCCGGGACTAGCGGCTACAATGAGCAGTTCTTC
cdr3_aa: CASSSYSGTSGYNEQFF

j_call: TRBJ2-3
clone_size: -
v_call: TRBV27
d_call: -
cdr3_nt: TGTGCCAGCAGTCTGAGGTCCCCCGTACCAGCCACAGATACGCAGTATTTT
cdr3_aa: CASSLRSPVPATDTQYF

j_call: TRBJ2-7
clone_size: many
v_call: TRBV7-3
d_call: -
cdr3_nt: TGTGCCAGCAGCCCACCCGGGGCGGCCTTCTACGAGCAGTACTTC
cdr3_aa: CASSPPGAAFYEQYF

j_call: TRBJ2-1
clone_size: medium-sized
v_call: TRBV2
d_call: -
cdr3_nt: TGTGCCAGCGGGGCAGGACTAGTAGGGGGTGAGCAGTTCTTC
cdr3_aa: CASGAGLVGGEQFF

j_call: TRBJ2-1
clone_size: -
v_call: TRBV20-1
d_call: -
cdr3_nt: TGCAGTGCTAGAGGCATTCTCGGGGCTAGCGCATCCTACAATGAGCAGTTCTTC
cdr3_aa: CSARGILGASASYNEQFF

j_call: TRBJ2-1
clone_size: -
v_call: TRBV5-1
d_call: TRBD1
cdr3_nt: TGCGCCAGCAGCTCCCGGGACAGGTCTCCGAACAATGAGCAGTTCTTC
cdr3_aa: CASSSRDRSPNNEQFF

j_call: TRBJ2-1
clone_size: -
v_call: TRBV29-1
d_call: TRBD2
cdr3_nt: TGCAGCGTTGGACTAGCGCGGTGGAATGAGCAGTTCTTC
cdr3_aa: CSVGLARWNEQFF

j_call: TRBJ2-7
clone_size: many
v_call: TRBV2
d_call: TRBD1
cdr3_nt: TGTGCCAGCAGAATTCAGGGGACAGGCGAGCAGTACTTC
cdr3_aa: CASRIQGTGEQYF

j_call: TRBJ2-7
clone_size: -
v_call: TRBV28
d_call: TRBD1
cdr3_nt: TGTGCCAGCAACACCGGGACAGGGGTAATCTACGAGCAGTACTTC
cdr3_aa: CASNTGTGVIYEQYF

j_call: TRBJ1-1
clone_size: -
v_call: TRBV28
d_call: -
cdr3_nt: TGTGCCAGCAGTTTCGGCAGCCCCTTGCGGCCTGAAGCTTTCTTT
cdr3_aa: CASSFGSPLRPEAFF

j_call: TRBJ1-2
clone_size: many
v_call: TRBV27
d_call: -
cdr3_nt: TGTGCCAGCAGTCGGACAAGGGCCGGCTATGGCTACACCTTC
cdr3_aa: CASSRTRAGYGYTF

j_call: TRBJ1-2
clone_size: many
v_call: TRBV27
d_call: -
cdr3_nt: TGTGCCAGCAGTTTTGATAACCGGGAGCGTGGCTACACCTTC
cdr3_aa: CASSFDNRERGYTF

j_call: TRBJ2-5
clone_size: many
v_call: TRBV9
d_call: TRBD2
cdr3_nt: TGTGCCAGCAGCCGGCGACTAGCATCCGAGACCCAGTACTTC
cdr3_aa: CASSRRLASETQYF

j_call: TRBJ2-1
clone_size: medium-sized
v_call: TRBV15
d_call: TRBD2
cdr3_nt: TGTGCCACCAGCAGAGATATCGGGACTAGAGCTTACAATGAGCAGTTCTTC
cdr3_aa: CATSRDIGTRAYNEQFF